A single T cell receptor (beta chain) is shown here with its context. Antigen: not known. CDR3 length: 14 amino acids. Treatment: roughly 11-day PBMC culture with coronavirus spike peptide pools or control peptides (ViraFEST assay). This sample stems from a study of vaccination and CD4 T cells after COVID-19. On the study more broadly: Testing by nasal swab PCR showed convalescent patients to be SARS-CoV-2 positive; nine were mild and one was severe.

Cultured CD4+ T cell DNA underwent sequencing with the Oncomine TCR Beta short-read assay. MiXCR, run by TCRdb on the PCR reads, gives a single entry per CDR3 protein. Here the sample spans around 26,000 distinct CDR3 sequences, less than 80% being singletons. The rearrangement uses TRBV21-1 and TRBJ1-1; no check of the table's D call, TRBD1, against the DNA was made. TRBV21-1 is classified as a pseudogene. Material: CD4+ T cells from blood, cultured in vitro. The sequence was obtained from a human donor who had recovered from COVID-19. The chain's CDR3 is CASSKGDKNTEAFF. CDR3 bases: TGTGCCAGCAGCAAAGGGGACAAGAACACTGAAGCTTTCTTT.